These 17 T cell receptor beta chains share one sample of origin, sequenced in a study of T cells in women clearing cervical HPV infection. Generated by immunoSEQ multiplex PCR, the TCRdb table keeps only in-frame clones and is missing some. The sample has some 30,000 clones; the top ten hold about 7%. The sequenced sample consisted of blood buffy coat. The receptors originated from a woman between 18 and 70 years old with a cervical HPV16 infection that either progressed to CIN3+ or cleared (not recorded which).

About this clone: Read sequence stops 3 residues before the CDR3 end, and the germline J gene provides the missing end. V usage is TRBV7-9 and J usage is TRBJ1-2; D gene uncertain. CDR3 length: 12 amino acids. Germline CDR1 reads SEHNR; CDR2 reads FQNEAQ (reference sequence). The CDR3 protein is CASSLEGPRYTF. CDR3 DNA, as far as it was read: TGTGCCAGCAGCTTAGAGGGCCCCCGC.

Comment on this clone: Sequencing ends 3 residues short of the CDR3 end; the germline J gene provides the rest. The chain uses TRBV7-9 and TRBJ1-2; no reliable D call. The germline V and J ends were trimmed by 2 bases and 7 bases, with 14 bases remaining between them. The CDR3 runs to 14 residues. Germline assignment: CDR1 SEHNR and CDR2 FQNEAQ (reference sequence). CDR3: CASSLSLAGSGYTF. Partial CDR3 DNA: TGTGCCAGCAGCTTATCCCTTGCGGGGTCTGGC.

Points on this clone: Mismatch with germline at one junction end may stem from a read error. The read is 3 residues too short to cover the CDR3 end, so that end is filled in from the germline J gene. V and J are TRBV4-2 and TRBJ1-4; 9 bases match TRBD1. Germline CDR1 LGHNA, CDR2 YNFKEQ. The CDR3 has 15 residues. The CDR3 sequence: CASSYRQGGNEKLFF. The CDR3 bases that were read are TGCGCCAGCAGCTACCGACAGGGGGGGAATGAAAAA.

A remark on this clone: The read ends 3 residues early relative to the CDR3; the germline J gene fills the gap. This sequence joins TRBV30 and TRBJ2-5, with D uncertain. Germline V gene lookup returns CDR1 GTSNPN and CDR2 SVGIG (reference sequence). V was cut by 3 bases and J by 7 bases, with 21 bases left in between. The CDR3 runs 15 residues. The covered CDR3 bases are TGTGCCTGGAGCCCCGTGCAGAAACACAAGAGGACC. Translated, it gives CAWSPVQKHKRT. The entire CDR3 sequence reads CAWSPVQKHKRTQYF.

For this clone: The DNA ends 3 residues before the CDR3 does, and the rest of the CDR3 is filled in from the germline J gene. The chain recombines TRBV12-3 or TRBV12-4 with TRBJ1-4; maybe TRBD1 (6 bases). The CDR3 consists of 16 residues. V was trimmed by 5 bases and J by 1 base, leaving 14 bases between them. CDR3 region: CASSIQGLGTNEKLFF. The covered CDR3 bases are TGTGCCAGCAGTATACAGGGATTAGGAACTAATGAAAAA.

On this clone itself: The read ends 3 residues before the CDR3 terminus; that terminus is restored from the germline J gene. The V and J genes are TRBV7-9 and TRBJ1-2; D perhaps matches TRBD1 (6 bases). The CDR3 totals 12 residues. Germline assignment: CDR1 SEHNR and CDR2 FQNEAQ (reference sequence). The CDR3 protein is CASQTTGHDYTF. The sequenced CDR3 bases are TGTGCCAGCCAAACTACAGGGCACGAC.

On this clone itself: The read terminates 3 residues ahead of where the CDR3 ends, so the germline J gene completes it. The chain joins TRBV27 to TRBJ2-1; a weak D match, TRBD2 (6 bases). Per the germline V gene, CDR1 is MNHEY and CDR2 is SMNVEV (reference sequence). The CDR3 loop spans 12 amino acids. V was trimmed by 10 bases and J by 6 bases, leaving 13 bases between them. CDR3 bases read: TGTGCCACCTTTGGACTATCCAATGAG. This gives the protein CATFGLSNE. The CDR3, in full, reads CATFGLSNEQFF.

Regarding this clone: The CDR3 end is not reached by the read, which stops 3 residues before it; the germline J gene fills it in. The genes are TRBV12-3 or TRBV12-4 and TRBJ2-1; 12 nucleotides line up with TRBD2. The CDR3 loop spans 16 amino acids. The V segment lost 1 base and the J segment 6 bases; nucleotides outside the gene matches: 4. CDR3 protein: CASSLGLAGAVNEQFF. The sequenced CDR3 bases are TGTGCCAGCAGTTTAGGACTAGCGGGGGCGGTCAATGAG.

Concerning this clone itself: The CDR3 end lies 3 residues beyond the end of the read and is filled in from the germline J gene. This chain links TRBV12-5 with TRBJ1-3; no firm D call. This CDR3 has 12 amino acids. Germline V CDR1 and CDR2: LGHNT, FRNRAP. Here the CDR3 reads CASGSEPGTIYF. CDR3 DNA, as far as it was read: TGTGCTAGTGGCTCAGAACCCGGGACC.

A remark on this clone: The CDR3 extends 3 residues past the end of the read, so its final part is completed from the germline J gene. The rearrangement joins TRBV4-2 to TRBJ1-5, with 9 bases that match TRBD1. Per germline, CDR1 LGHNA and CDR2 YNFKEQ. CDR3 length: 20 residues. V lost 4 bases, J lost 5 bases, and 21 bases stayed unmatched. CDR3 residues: CASSPKRTRDRVKCDQPQHF. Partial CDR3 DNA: TGTGCCAGCAGCCCCAAGAGAACTCGGGACAGGGTAAAGTGCGATCAGCCC.

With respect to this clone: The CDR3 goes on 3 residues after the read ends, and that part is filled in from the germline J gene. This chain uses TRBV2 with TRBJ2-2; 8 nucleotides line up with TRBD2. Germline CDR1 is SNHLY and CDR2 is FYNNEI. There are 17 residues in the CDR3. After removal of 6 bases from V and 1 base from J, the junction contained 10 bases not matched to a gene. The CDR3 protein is CASRGAGGLLNTGELFF. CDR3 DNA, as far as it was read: TGTGCCAGCAGAGGCGCGGGGGGCCTATTGAACACCGGGGAG.

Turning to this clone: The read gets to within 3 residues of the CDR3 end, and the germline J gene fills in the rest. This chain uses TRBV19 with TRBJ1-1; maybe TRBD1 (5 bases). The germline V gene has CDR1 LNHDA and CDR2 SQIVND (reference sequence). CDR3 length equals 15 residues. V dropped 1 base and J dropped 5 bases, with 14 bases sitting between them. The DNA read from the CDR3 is TGTGCCAGTAGTATAGGGACAAGGGGTTTGACTGAA. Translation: CASSIGTRGLTE. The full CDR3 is CASSIGTRGLTEAFF.

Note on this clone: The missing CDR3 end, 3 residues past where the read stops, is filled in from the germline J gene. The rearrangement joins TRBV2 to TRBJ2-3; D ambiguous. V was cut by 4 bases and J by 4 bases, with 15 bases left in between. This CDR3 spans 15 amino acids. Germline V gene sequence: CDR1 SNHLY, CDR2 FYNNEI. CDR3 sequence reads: CASSVEASPADTQYF. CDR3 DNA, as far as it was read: TGTGCCAGCAGTGTTGAAGCATCCCCTGCAGATACG.

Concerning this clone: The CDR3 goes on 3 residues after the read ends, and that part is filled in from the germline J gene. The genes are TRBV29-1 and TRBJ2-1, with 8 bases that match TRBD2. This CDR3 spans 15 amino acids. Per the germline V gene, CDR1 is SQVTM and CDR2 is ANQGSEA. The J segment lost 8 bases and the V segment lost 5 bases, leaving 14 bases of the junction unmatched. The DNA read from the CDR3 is TGCAGCGTTAGGTGGGGACTAGTATCGTCCTATGAG. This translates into CSVRWGLVSSYE. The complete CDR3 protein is CSVRWGLVSSYEQFF.

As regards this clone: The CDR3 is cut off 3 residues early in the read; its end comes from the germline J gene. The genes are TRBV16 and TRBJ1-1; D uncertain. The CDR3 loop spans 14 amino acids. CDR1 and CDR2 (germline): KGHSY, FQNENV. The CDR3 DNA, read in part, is TGTGCCAGCAGCCAGGCAAGGGTGGAAGAGACA. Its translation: CASSQARVEET. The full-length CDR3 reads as CASSQARVEETAFF.

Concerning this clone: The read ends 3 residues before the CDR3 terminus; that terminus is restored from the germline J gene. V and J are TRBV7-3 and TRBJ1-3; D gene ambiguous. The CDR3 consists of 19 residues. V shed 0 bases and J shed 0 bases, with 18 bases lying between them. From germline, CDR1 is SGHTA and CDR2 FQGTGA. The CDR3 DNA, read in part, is TGTGCCAGCAGCTTAACTGTTATGGCACCGACTACCTCTGGAAACACC. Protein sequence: CASSLTVMAPTTSGNT. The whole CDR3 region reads CASSLTVMAPTTSGNTIYF.

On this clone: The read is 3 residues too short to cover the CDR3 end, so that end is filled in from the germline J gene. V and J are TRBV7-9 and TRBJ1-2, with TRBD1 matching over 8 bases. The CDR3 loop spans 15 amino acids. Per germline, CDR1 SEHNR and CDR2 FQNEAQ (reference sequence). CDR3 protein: CASSGRGQANYDYTF. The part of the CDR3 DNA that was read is TGTGCCAGCAGCGGAAGGGGACAGGCCAACTACGAC.